The clone carrying this TCR beta chain was counted at least ten times. The sample comes from a study of human T cells and chemical hapten exposure. TCRdb fed the RACE reads into MiXCR, producing one record per CDR3 protein. The repertoire consists of 34,000 or so distinct CDR3 sequences, with about a tenth occurring once and the leading ten covering around 25%. CDR1 is MRHNA and CDR2 is SNTAGT in the germline V gene. With 5 bases clipped from V and 4 bases from J, the junction kept 11 bases outside the gene matches. The CDR3 consists of 18 residues. Time point given: pre-sensitization, week 0. As to treatment: therapeutic diphenylcyclopropenone sensitization with weekly scalp DPC. Whole blood, unfractionated, served as the material for total RNA extraction.

This TCR was recovered from a man aged 50-60 years with alopecia areata. Some clones in this sample may be carry-over from other donors' samples. Sequencing used whole blood, obtained in connection with sensitization to the hapten diphenylcyclopropenone (DPC). V and J are TRBV6-4 and TRBJ2-2, with TRBD2 matching 12 bases. CDR3 DNA: TGTGCCAGCAGTTCGGGACTAGCGGGCGGCCTAGGCACCGGGGAGCTGTTTTTT. Its translation: CASSSGLAGGLGTGELFF.